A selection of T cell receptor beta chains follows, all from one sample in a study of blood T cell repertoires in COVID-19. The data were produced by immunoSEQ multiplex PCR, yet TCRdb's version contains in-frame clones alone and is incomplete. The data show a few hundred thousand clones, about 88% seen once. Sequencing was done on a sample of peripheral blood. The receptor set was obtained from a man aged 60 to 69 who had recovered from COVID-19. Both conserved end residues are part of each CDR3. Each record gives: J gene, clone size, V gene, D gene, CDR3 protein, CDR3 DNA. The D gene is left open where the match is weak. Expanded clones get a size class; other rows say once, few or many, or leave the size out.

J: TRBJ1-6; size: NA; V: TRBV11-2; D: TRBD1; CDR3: CASSVRQGARSPLHF; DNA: TGTGCCAGCAGCGTCAGACAGGGGGCTCGCTCACCCCTCCACTTT
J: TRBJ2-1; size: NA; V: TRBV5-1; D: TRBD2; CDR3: CASGLAGGHNEQFF; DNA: TGCGCCAGCGGACTAGCGGGGGGCCACAATGAGCAGTTCTTC
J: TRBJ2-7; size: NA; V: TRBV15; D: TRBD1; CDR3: CATTRTGWMREQYF; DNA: TGTGCCACCACTCGGACAGGGTGGATGCGAGAGCAGTACTTC
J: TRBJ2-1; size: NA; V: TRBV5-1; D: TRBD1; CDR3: CASSQPRTGDEQFF; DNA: TGCGCCAGCAGCCAACCCCGGACAGGCGATGAGCAGTTCTTC
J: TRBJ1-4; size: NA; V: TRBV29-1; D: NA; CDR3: CSVSPDRTNGKLFF; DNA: TGCAGCGTCTCTCCTGACAGGACAAACGGAAAACTGTTTTTT
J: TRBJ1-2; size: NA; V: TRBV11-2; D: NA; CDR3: CVAGEGRYYGYTF; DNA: TGTGTCGCCGGCGAGGGGAGGTACTATGGCTACACCTTC
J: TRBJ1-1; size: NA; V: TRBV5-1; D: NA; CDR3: CASSLDWALNTEAFF; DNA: TGCGCCAGCAGCTTGGATTGGGCACTGAACACTGAAGCTTTCTTT
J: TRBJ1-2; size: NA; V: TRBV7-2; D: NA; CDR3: CASSSETGNYGYTF; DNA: TGTGCCAGCAGCTCCGAAACAGGGAACTATGGCTACACCTTC
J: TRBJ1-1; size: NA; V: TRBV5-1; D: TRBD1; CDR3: CASSLLGGASPNDEAFF; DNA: TGCGCCAGCAGCTTGCTAGGGGGCGCAAGTCCCAACGATGAAGCTTTCTTT
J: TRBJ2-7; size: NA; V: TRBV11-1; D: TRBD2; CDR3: CASSLASGGTRGYEQYF; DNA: TGTGCCAGCAGCTTAGCTAGCGGGGGGACCAGAGGATACGAGCAGTACTTC
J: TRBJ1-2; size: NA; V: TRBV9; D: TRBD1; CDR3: CASSATGDYYGYTF; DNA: TGTGCCAGCAGCGCGACAGGGGATTACTATGGCTACACCTTC
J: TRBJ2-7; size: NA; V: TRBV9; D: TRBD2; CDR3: CASSVGFGGLAYEQYF; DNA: TGTGCCAGCAGCGTAGGGTTTGGGGGACTAGCCTACGAGCAGTACTTC
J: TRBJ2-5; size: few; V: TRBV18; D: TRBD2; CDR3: CASSPTSGGKETQYF; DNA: TGTGCCAGCTCACCAACTAGCGGGGGCAAAGAGACCCAGTACTTC
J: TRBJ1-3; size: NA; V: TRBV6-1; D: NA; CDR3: CASSGAGPSSGNTIYF; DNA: TGTGCCAGCAGTGGGGCAGGGCCCAGCTCTGGAAACACCATATATTTT
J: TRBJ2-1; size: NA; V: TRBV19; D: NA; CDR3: CASSPRQGGYNEQFF; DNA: TGTGCCAGTAGCCCTCGGCAGGGTGGATATAATGAGCAGTTCTTC
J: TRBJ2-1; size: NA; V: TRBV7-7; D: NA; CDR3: CASSLGSSDEQFF; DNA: TGTGCCAGCAGCCTAGGGAGTAGCGATGAGCAGTTCTTC
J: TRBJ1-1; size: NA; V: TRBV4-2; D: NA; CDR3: CASSPTGSDTEAFF; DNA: TGTGCCAGCAGTCCTACAGGGAGCGACACTGAAGCTTTCTTT
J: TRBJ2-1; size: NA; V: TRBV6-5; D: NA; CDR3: CASSYGRNEQFF; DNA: TGTGCCAGCAGTTACGGTCGGAATGAGCAGTTCTTC
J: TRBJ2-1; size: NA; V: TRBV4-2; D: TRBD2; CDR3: CASSQSGLAGGSSYNEQFF; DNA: TGTGCCAGCAGCCAATCCGGACTAGCGGGGGGGAGCTCCTACAATGAGCAGTTCTTC
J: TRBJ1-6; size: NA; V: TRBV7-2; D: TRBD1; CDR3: CASSSNLQGNAKNSPLHF; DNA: TGTGCCAGCAGCTCCAACCTACAGGGGAATGCCAAAAATTCACCCCTCCACTTT
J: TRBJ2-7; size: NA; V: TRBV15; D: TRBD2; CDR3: CATSVGVLADEQYF; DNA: TGTGCCACCAGCGTAGGGGTACTAGCGGACGAGCAGTACTTC
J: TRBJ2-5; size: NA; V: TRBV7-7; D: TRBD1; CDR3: CASSLATGGQETQYF; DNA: TGTGCTAGCAGCTTAGCGACAGGGGGCCAAGAGACCCAGTACTTC
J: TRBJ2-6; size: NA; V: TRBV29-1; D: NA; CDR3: CSVRTAGANVLTF; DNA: TGCAGCGTGAGGACAGCTGGGGCCAACGTCCTGACTTTC
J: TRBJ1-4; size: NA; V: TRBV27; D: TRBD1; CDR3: CASSFRGPVANEKLFF; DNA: TGTGCCAGCAGCTTCAGGGGGCCCGTCGCTAATGAAAAACTGTTTTTT
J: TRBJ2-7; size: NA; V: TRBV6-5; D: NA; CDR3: CASSGGIRSVDEQYF; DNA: TGTGCCAGCAGCGGAGGGATTAGGTCGGTTGACGAGCAGTACTTC
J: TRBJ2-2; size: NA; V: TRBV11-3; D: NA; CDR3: CASSLSQGRTGELFF; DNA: TGTGCCAGCAGCTTAAGCCAGGGGAGAACCGGGGAGCTGTTTTTT
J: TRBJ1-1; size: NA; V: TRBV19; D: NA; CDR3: CASSIGYTNTEAFF; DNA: TGTGCCAGTAGTATCGGGTACACCAACACTGAAGCTTTCTTT
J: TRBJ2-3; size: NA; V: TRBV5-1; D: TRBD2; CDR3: CASSPWTSGAGDTQYF; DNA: TGCGCCAGCAGCCCTTGGACTAGCGGGGCAGGAGATACGCAGTATTTT
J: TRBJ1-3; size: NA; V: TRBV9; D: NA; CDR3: CASRTGSSGNTIYF; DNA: TGTGCCAGCAGGACAGGCAGCTCTGGAAACACCATATATTTT
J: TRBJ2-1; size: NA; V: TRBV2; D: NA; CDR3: CASSEVRGPYNEQFF; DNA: TGTGCCAGCAGTGAAGTCAGGGGCCCCTACAATGAGCAGTTCTTC
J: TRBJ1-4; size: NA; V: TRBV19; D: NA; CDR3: CASSKGRLTNEKLFF; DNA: TGTGCCAGTAGTAAGGGGAGGTTGACTAATGAAAAACTGTTTTTT
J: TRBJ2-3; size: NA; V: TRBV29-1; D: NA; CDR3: CSVGQYTDTQYF; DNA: TGCAGCGTTGGACAGTACACAGATACGCAGTATTTT
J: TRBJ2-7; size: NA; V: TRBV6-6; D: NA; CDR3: CASSYSPGSSYEQYF; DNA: TGTGCCAGCAGTTACTCACCCGGGAGCTCCTACGAGCAGTACTTC
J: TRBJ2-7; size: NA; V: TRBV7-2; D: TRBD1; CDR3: CASSLGPRGLNEQYF; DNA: TGTGCCAGCAGCTTAGGGCCCAGGGGGTTGAACGAGCAGTACTTC
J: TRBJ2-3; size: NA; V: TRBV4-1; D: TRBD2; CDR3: CASSQPASGGYTDTQYF; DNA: TGCGCCAGCAGCCAACCAGCTAGCGGGGGGTACACAGATACGCAGTATTTT
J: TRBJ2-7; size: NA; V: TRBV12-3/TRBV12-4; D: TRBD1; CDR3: CASSFRPGQDKYF; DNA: TGTGCCAGCAGTTTCCGACCGGGACAGGATAAGTACTTC
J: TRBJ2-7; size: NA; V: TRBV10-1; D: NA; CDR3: CASSDSDTFYEQYF; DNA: TGCGCCAGCAGTGACTCGGACACCTTCTACGAGCAGTACTTC
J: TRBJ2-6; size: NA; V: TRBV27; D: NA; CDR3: CASSQTPSGANVLTF; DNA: TGTGCCAGCAGTCAAACTCCCTCTGGGGCCAACGTCCTGACTTTC
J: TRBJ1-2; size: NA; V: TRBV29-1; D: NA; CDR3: CSVERTEFGYTF; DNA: TGCAGCGTTGAGCGGACAGAGTTCGGCTACACCTTC
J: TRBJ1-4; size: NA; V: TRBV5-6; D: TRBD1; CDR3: CASSVPGQGTDEKLFF; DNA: TGTGCCAGCAGCGTCCCGGGACAGGGAACGGATGAAAAACTGTTTTTT
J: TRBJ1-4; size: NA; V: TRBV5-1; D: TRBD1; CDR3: CASSRTGGEKLFF; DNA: TGCGCCAGCAGCCGGACAGGGGGTGAAAAACTGTTTTTT
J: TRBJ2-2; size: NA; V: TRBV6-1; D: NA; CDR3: CASSEMGPVMLFF; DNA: TGTGCCAGCAGTGAAATGGGGCCAGTTATGCTGTTTTTT
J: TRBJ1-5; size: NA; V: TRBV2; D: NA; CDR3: CASSEVSVSNQPQHF; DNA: TGTGCCAGCAGTGAAGTGTCGGTTAGCAATCAGCCCCAGCATTTT
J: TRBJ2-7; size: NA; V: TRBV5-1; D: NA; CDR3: CASSLRQKQYF; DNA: TGCGCCAGCAGCTTAAGACAAAAGCAGTACTTC
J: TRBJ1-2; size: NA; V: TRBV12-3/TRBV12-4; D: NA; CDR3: CASRQTGYYGYTF; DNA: TGTGCCAGCAGACAAACAGGGTACTATGGCTACACCTTC
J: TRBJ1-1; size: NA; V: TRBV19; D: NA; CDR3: CASSNDGNPEPEAFF; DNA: TGTGCCAGTAGTAACGACGGGAATCCGGAACCTGAAGCTTTCTTT
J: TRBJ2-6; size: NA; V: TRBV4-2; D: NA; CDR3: CASSQDWSGVLTF; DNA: TGTGCCAGCAGCCAAGACTGGAGCGGCGTCCTGACTTTC
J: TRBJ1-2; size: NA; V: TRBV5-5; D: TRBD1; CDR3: CASSFQTGQAPYGYTF; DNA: TGTGCCAGCAGCTTTCAAACTGGACAGGCACCTTATGGCTACACCTTC
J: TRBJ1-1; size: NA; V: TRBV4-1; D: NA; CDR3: CASSQDPGLGAVVAFF; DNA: TGCGCCAGCAGCCAAGACCCGGGACTAGGGGCGGTTGTAGCTTTCTTT
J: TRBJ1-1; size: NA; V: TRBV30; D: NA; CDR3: CAWKTRENTEAFF; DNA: TGTGCCTGGAAAACTCGGGAGAACACTGAAGCTTTCTTT
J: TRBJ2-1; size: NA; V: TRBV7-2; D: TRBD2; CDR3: CASSLESGGGGYEQFF; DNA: TGTGCCAGCAGCTTAGAGAGCGGGGGGGGCGGCTATGAGCAGTTCTTC
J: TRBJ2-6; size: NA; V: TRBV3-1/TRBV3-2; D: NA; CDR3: CASSQFGSGLSSGANVLTF; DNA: TGTGCCAGCAGCCAATTCGGGTCCGGCCTTTCCTCTGGGGCCAACGTCCTGACTTTC
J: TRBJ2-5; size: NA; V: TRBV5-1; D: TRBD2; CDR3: CASLGTSGGETQYF; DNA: TGCGCCAGCCTTGGGACTAGCGGGGGAGAGACCCAGTACTTC